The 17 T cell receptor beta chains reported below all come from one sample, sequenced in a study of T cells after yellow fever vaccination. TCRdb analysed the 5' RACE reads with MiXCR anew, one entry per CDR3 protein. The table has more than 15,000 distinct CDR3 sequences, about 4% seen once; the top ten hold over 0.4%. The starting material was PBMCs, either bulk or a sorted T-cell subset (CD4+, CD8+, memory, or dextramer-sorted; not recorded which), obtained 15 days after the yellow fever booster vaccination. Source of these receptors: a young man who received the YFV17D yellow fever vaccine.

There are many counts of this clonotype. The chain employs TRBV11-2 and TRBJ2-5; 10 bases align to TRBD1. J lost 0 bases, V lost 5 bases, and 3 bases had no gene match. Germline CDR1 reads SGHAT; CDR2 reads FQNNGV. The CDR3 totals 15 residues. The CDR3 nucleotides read TGTGCCAGCAGCACAGGACAGGGGGACCAAGAGACCCAGTACTTC. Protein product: CASSTGQGDQETQYF.

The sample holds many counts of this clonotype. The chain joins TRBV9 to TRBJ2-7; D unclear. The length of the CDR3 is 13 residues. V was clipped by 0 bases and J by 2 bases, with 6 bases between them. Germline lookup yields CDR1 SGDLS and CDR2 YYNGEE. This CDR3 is CASSVVPTYEQYF. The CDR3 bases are TGTGCCAGCAGCGTAGTCCCGACCTACGAGCAGTACTTC.

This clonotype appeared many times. For the CDR3, the DNA is TGTGCCAGCAGTTTCTTAGATAACACCGGGGAGCTGTTTTTT. Encoded protein: CASSFLDNTGELFF. This sequence joins TRBV12-3 or TRBV12-4 and TRBJ2-2; no clear D. CDR3 length: 14 amino acids. Trimming left V 3 bases short and J 2 bases short, with 7 bases between.

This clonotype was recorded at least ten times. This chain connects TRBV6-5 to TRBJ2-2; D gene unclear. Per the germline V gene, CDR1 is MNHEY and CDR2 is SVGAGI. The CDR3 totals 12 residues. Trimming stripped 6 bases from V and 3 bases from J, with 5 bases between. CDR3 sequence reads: CASSQYTGELFF. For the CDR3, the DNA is TGTGCCAGCAGCCAATACACCGGGGAGCTGTTTTTT.

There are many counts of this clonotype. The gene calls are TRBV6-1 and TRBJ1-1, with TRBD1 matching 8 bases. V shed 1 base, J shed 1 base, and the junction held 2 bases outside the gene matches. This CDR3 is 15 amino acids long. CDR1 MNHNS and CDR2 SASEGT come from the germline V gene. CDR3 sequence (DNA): TGTGCCAGCAGTGAAGGGACAGGGTCGAACACTGAAGCTTTCTTT. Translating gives CASSEGTGSNTEAFF.

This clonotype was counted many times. This CDR3 reads CSVGLAGGSYNEQFF. The DNA for the CDR3 is TGCAGCGTTGGCCTAGCGGGGGGATCCTACAATGAGCAGTTCTTC. The chain uses TRBV29-1 and TRBJ2-1; 11 bases match TRBD2. The CDR3 is 15 residues long. The germline V gene encodes CDR1 SQVTM and CDR2 ANQGSEA. J lost 1 base, V lost 4 bases, and 3 bases had no gene match.

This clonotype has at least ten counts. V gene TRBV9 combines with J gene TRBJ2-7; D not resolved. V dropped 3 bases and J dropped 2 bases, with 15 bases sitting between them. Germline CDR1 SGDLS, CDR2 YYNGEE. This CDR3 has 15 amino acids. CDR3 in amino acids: CASSESTDGAYEQYF. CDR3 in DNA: TGTGCCAGCAGCGAGTCGACTGACGGCGCCTACGAGCAGTACTTC.

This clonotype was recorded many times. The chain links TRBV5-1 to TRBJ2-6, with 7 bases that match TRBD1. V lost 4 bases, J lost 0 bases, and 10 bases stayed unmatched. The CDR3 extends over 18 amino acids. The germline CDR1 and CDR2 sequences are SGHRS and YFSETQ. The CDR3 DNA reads TGCGCCAGCAGCCAGGGACAGATTATTTCCTCTGGGGCCAACGTCCTGACTTTC. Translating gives CASSQGQIISSGANVLTF.

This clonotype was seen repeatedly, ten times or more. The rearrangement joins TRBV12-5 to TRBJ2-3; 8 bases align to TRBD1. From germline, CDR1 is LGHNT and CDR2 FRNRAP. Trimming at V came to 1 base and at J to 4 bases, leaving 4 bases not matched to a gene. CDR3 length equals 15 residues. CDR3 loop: CASGLATGVADTQYF. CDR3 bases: TGTGCTAGTGGTTTGGCGACAGGGGTCGCAGATACGCAGTATTTT.

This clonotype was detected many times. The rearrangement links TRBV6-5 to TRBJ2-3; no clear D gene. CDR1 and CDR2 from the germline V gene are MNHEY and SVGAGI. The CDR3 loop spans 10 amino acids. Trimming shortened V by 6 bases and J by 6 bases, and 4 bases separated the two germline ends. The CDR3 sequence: CASRQDTQYF. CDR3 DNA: TGTGCCAGCAGGCAGGATACGCAGTATTTT.

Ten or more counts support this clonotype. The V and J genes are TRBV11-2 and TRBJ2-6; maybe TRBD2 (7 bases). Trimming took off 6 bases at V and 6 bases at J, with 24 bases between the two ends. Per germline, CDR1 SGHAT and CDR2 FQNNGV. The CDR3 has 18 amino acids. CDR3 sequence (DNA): TGTGCCAGCAGTCGAGGGGGGGGTCAGGGCACACCGGCCAACGTCCTGACTTTC. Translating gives CASSRGGGQGTPANVLTF.

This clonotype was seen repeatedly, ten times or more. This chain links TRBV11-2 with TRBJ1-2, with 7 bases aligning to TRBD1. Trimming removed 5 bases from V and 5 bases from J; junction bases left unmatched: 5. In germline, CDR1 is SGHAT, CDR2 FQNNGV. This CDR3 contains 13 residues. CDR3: CASSPLTGYGYTF. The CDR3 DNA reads TGTGCCAGCAGCCCCCTGACAGGGTATGGCTACACCTTC.

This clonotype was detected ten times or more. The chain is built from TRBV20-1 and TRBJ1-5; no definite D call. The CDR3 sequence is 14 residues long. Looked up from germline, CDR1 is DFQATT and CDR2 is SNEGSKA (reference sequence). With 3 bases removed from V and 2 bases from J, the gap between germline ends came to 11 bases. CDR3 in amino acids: CSASTGIGNQPQHF. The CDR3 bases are TGCAGTGCTAGCACGGGGATTGGCAATCAGCCCCAGCATTTT.

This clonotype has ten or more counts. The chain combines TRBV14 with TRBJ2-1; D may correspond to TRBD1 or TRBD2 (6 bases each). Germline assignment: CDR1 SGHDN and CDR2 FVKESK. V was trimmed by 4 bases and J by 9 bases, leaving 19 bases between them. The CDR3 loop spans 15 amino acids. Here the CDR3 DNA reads TGTGCCAGCAGCCGACTAGGGGGGCCAGGAAGTGAGCAGTTCTTC. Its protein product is CASSRLGGPGSEQFF.

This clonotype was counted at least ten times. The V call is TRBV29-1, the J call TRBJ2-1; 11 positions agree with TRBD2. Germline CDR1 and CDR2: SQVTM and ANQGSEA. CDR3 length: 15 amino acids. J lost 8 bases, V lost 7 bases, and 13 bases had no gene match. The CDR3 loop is CSGVPGLAGTDEQFF. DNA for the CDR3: TGCAGCGGAGTCCCCGGACTAGCGGGCACCGATGAGCAGTTCTTC.

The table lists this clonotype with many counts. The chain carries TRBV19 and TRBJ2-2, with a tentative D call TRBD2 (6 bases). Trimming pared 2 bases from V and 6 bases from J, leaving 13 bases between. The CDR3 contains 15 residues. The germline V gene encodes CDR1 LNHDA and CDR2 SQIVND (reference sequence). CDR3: CASSILAGGAGELFF. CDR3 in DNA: TGTGCCAGTAGTATACTCGCCGGGGGAGCCGGGGAGCTGTTTTTT.

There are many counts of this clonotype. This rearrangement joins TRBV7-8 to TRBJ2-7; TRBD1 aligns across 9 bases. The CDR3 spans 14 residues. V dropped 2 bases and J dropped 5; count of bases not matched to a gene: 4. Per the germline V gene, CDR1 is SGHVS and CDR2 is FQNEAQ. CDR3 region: CASSLTGGPDEQYF. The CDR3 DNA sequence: TGTGCCAGCAGCTTAACAGGGGGCCCGGACGAGCAGTACTTC. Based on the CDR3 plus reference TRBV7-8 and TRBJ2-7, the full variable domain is GAGVSQSPRYKVAKRGQDVALRCDPISGHVSLFWYQQALGQGPEFLTYFQNEAQLDKSGLPSDRFFAERPEGSVSTLKIQRTQQEDSAVYLCASSLTGGPDEQYFGPGTRLTVT.